This T cell receptor (beta chain) was captured in a study of shared clonotypes between healthy human individuals (dated by TCRdb to 2019 to 2021). Regarding the study in general: The cohort comprised a couple of women and three men aged 18 to 49 years. For each donor, CD4 naive and CD4 memory were each run on three plates, CD8 naive on two plates, and CD8 memory on one plate. The study deeply sequenced blood TCR repertoires of five healthy adults to estimate repertoire size and the extent of clonotype sharing between individuals. To increase sequencing depth and limit assay-specific biases, different laboratories used diverse techniques to prepare libraries and sequence TCR repertoires. Between about 0.94 and 10 billion PBMCs per donor were obtained by leukapheresis. Study-level results and caveats: Higher generation probabilities were observed for clonotypes shared by all four sorted-subset donors than for non-shared clonotypes. When several donors were compared, the shared fraction of clonotypes was around 5.1% for naive CD4, over 3% for naive CD8, about 2.5% for memory CD4, and 0.4% for memory CD8. Even with the large sequencing depth, rarefaction of the sorted-subset datasets indicated that sequencing was incomplete. Naive subsets generally had larger estimated clonotype richness than memory subsets. Because the study included a small number of donors, the genetic and exposure-history diversity represented was limited. Sampling was restricted to blood, and TCR repertoires in tissues likely differ from the TCR repertoires found in blood. Pairwise subsampling led to the expectation that sequencing depth would affect the degree of clonotype sharing among donors.

Donors were healthy HIV-negative adults with no recently reported acute infections or vaccinations. Every donor was a Caucasian adult residing in Nashville, Tennessee, USA. CD4+ T cells were enriched through magnetic negative selection, after which naive cells were positively selected on CD45RA and the remaining negative fraction served as the memory subset. Blood was collected by leukapheresis, and PBMCs were isolated by Ficoll-Histopaque density gradient centrifugation and then cryopreserved in liquid nitrogen vapor phase. Purity and quantity of every magnetically sorted T cell population were checked by analytical flow cytometry. Each sorted fraction had its genomic DNA isolated and then quantified by UV absorbance on a Nanodrop 2000c. About this clone itself: Its antigen is not yet known. No much larger clone is present one base from it, and per-base qualities are unavailable.

TCR CDR3 regions were amplified from genomic DNA by multiplex PCR using the deep immunoSEQ assay. For each cell subset, the extracted genomic DNA was distributed evenly across all wells of several immunoSEQ 96-well plates, and each plate served as one replicate. Each replicate PCR for sorted subsets received 200 ng genomic DNA, equal to roughly 30,000 T cell genomes. Purified libraries were quantified with a Qubit 3.0 fluorometer, sized on a Bioanalyzer 2100, and re-quantified with the KAPA Library Quantification kit. Every immunoSEQ 96-well plate was sequenced on a separate single-read 150-cycle Illumina NextSeq 550 flow cell. The study's processing was this. Because the immunoSEQ output included only junctional sequences and no quality scores, the filtering could not be the same as the filtering used for full-length reads. To assign V/J genes and CDR3, sequences were annotated using PyIR, a Python wrapper for IgBLAST v1.9, with IMGT germline references. Any read was removed if the V/J assignment was weak (E-value above 1e-6), the CDR3 was missing, or the read contained stop codons, out-of-frame junctions, or ambiguous translated residues. V3J clonotypes were defined as sequences sharing the same inferred V gene, J gene, and CDR3 amino acid sequence. To compute the percentage overlap between repertoires, the number of shared unique clonotypes was divided by the size of the smaller repertoire. Three approaches were used to assess repertoire richness: RTK rarefaction, the Chao1 estimator, and Recon v2.1 estimates of unobserved clonotypes. For all TCRbeta clonotypes obtained by the gDNA method from four donors, generation probabilities were computed with OLGA. TCRdb holds this immuneACCESS table with in-frame rearrangements only. Some clones are missing; in checked studies, unresolved V genes explain under half, and the rest has no known cause. From that table come the V and J calls and clone size; the DNA was used to work out D and trimming. A total of 1,500,000 or so clones appear in this sample, approximately 97% of them only once. The ten largest clones take up roughly 1.1% of the sample.

The cysteine opens and the phenylalanine closes a CDR3 of 16 amino acids. Only the CDR3 part of the read is kept: 48 bases, read in frame from the first base. Taken from the germline V gene, the CDR1 and CDR2 loops are SGHTA and FQGNSA. V and J are truncated by 3 bases and 7 bases respectively, leaving an intervening sequence of 19 bases. The receptor was derived from a man aged 25-45 years in good health. Input material: naive CD4+ T cells sorted from blood. Sample cell subset or site, as interpreted from the label and publication: CD45RA+ positively selected. The V gene is TRBV7-2 and the J gene is TRBJ2-1; no D gene call is confident. The nucleotide sequence reads as follows: TGTGCCAGCAGCTTTCAGCCCCGCTCGAGGTTGAATGAGCAGTTCTTC. Protein translation: CASSFQPRSRLNEQFF.